Listed here is a single T cell receptor (beta chain). The antigen is unknown. Patients with chemo-refractory metastatic non-small-cell lung cancer received focal radiation plus CTLA-4 blockade with ipilimumab. The sample comes from a study of radiotherapy plus CTLA-4 blockade in lung cancer. This table comes from immunoSEQ multiplex PCR, and its TCRdb copy is limited to in-frame clones, with some not included. The data show some 110,000 clones, about four fifths seen once. General observations from the study: In blood, after radiotherapy plus ipilimumab, tumor-derived TCR clones expanded. Together with interferon-beta, which increased in serum after radiation, early dynamic changes in blood T cell clones were reportedly the best predictors of response.

The sequence came from a human donor with non-small cell lung cancer who had a partial response to radiotherapy plus ipilimumab. This sample comprised peripheral blood, obtained from a patient treated with radiotherapy plus ipilimumab.

CDR3 region: CASSQEGRDYNEQFF. CDR3 DNA: TGCGCCAGCAGCCAAGAAGGCCGGGACTACAATGAGCAGTTCTTC. This chain links TRBV4-1 with TRBJ2-1, with D perhaps matching TRBD2 (5 bases). V was shortened by 0 bases and J by 3 bases, with 9 bases between the two germline ends. The CDR3 spans 15 residues. The germline gives CDR1 MGHRA, CDR2 YSYEKL.